This T cell receptor (beta chain) was recorded in a study of T cells in Graves' hyperthyroidism and ophthalmopathy. This clonotype was seen at least ten times. Losses at the gene ends were 5 bases for V and 6 bases for J; bases not matched to a gene: 9. This CDR3 is built from 15 residues. Germline V gene lookup returns CDR1 ENHRY and CDR2 SYGVKD. RNA transcripts provided the source from which TCR beta CDR3 regions were amplified. The HTBI primer set served for first-round RT-PCR of the TCR CDR3. TCRdb independently ran MiXCR on the multiplex PCR reads; one entry per CDR3 protein. The sample has some 650,000 distinct CDR3 sequences; approximately 15% are singletons.

This clonotype was obtained from a woman between 40 and 50 years old with Graves' ophthalmopathy. Sequenced input: blood. V is TRBV10-3 and J is TRBJ2-7, with 11 nucleotides matching TRBD1. CDR3 region: CAISNPGQGVFEQYF. The DNA for the CDR3 is TGTGCCATCAGTAACCCGGGACAGGGGGTTTTCGAGCAGTACTTC.